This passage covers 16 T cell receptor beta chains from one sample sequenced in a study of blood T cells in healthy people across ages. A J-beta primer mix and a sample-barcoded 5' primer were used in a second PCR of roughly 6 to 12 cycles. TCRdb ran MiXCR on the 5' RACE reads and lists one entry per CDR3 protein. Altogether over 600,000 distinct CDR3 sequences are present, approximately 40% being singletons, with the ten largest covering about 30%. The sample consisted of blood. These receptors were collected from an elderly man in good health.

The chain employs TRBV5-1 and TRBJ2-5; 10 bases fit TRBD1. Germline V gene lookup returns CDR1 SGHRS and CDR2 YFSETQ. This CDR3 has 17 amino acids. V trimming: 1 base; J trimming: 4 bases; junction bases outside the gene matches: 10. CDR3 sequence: CASSLSLGTGVGETQYF. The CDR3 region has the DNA TGCGCCAGCAGCTTGTCTTTAGGGACAGGGGTTGGAGAGACCCAGTACTTC.

The CDR3 loop reads CASSFRTPTDTQYF. The CDR3 coding sequence is TGTGCCAGCAGTTTCCGGACTCCAACAGATACGCAGTATTTT. This chain uses TRBV6-2 or TRBV6-3 with TRBJ2-3, with D possibly TRBD2 on 5 matching bases. The V end lost 4 bases, the J end lost 3 bases, and 11 bases lay between the germline ends. Germline V gives CDR1 MNHEY, CDR2 SVGEGT. The CDR3 sequence is 14 residues long.

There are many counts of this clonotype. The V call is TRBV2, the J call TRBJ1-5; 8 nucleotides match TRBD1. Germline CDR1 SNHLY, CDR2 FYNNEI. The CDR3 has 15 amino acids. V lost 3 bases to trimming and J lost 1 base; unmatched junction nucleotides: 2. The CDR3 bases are TGTGCCAGCAGTGAGACAGGGGTGAGCAATCAGCCCCAGCATTTT. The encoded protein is CASSETGVSNQPQHF.

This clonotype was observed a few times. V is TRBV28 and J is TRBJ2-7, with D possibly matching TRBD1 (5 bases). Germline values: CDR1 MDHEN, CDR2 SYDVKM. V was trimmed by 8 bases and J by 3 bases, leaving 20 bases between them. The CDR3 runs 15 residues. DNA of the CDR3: TGTGCCAGCTGGAGACAGCCCCCCAGTAACTACGAGCAGTACTTC. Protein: CASWRQPPSNYEQYF.

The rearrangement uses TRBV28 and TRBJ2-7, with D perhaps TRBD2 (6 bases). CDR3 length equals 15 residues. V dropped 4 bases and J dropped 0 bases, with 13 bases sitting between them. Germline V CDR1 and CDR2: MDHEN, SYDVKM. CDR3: CASSSPRGISYEQYF. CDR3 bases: TGTGCCAGCAGTTCCCCTCGCGGGATCTCCTACGAGCAGTACTTC.

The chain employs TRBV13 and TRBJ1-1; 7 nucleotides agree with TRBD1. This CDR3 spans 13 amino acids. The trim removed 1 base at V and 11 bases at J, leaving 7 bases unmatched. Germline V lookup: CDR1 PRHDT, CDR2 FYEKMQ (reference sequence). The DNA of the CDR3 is TGTGCCAGCAGCTTAGTTACGACAGGGTCGGCTTTCTTT. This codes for CASSLVTTGSAFF.

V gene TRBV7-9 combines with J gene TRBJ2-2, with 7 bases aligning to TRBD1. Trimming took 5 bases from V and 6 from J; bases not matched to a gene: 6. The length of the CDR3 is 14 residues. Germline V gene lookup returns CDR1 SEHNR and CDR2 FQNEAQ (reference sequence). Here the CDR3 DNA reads TGTGCCAGCAGCCAGACAGGGAAGTCCGGGGAGCTGTTTTTT. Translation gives CASSQTGKSGELFF.

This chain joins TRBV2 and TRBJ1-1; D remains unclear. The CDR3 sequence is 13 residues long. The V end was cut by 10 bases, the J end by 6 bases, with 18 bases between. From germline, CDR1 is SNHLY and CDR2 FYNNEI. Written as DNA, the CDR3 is TGTGCCACCCAACACGGACGCGCGCCTGAAGCTTTCTTT. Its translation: CATQHGRAPEAFF.

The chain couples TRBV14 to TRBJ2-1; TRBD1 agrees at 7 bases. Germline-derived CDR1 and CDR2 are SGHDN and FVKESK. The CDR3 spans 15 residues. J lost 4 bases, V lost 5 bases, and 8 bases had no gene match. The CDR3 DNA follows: TGTGCCAGCAGCAGGAGACAGGGCCTATACAATGAGCAGTTCTTC. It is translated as CASSRRQGLYNEQFF.

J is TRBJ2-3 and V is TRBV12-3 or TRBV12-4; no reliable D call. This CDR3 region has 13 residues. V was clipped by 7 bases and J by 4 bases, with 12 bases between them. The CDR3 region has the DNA TGTGCCAGCACCAGGTTTGAGTCAGATACGCAGTATTTT. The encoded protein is CASTRFESDTQYF.

CDR3 loop: CSAPLAGGAKDTQYF. CDR3 nucleotides: TGCAGTGCTCCGCTAGCGGGGGGCGCCAAGGATACGCAGTATTTT. This chain links TRBV20-1 with TRBJ2-3; TRBD2 aligns across 11 bases. Trimming at V came to 5 bases and at J to 6 bases, leaving 10 bases not matched to a gene. CDR1 is DFQATT and CDR2 is SNEGSKA in the germline V gene (reference sequence). The CDR3 is 15 amino acids.

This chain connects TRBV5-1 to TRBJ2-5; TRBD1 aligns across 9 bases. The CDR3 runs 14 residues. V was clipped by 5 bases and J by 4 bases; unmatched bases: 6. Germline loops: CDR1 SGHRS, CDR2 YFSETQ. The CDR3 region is CASSTGQGSETQYF. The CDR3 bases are TGCGCCAGCAGTACGGGACAGGGCTCAGAGACCCAGTACTTC.

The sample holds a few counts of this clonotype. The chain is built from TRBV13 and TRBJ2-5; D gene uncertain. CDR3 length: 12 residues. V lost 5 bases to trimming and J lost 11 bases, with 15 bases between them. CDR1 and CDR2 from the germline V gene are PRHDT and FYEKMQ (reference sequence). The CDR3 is CASSPDGRAQYF. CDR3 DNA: TGTGCCAGCAGCCCTGACGGAAGGGCGCAGTACTTC.

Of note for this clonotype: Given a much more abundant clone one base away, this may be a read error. The CDR3 loop reads CAGSLTGQGLGGANVLTF. CDR3 in DNA: TGTGCCGGCAGCCTTACGGGACAGGGGTTAGGTGGGGCCAACGTCCTGACTTTC. This chain links TRBV7-2 with TRBJ2-6, with TRBD1 matching 10 bases. The CDR3 extends over 18 amino acids. Germline CDR1 is SGHTA and CDR2 is FQGNSA. Using reference TRBV7-2 and TRBJ2-6 for the parts outside the CDR3, the full variable domain is GAGVSQSPSNKVTEKGKDVELRCDPISGHTALYWYRQSLGQGLEFLIYFQGNSAPDKSGLPSDRFSAERTGGSVSTLTIQRTQQEDSAVYLCAGSLTGQGLGGANVLTFGAGSRLTVL.

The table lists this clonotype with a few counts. CDR3 sequence: CASSVFGGGPDTQYF. DNA of the CDR3: TGTGCCAGCAGCGTCTTTGGCGGGGGACCAGATACGCAGTATTTT. The J gene is TRBJ2-3, the V gene TRBV7-2, with 7 bases identical to TRBD2. This CDR3 region has 15 residues. Looked up from germline, CDR1 is SGHTA and CDR2 is FQGNSA. V lost 5 bases, J lost 4 bases, and 9 bases stayed unmatched.

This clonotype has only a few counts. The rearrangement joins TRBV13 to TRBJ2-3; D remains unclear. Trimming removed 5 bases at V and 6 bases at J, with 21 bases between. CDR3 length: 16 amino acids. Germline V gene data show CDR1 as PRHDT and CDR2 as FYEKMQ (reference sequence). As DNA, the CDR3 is TGTGCCAGCAGCCATGGGCCGCCCGGTCGTCGGGATACGCAGTATTTT. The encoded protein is CASSHGPPGRRDTQYF.